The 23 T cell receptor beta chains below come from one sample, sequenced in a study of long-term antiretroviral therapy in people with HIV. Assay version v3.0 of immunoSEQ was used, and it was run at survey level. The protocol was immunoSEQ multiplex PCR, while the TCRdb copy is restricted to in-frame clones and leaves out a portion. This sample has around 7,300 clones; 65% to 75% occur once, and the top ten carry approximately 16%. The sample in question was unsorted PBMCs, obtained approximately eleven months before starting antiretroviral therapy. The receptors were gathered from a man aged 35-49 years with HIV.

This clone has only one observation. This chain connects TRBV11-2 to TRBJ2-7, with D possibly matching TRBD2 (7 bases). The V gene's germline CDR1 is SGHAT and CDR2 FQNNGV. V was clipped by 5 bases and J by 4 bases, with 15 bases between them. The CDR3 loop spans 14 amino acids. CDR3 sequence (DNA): TGTGCCAGCAGCCCCGGCGGGGGCGTGTACGAGCAGTACTTC. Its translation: CASSPGGGVYEQYF.

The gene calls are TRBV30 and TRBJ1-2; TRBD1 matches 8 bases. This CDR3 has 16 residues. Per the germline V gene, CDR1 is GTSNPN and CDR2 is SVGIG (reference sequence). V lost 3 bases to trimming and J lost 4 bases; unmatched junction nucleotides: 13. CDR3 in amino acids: CAWRLGQELTSYGYTF. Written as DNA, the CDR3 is TGTGCCTGGAGGTTGGGACAGGAGCTCACCAGCTATGGCTACACCTTC.

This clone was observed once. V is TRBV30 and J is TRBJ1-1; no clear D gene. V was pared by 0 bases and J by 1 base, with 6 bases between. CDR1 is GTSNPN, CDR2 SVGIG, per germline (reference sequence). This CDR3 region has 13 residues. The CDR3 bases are TGTGCCTGGAGTGTAACCGAGAACACTGAAGCTTTCTTT. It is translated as CAWSVTENTEAFF. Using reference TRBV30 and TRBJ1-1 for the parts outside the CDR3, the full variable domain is SQTIHQWPATLVQPVGSPLSLECTVEGTSNPNLYWYRQAAGRGLQLLFYSVGIGQISSEVPQNLSASRPQDRQFILSSKKLLLSDSGFYLCAWSVTENTEAFFGQGTRLTVV.

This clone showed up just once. This chain's CDR3 is CASSLGRDSGANVLTF. As DNA, the CDR3 is TGCGCCAGCAGCTTGGGTAGGGACTCTGGGGCCAACGTCCTGACTTTC. The gene calls are TRBV5-1 and TRBJ2-6; D remains unclear. V was clipped by 0 bases and J by 0 bases, with 7 bases between them. The length of the CDR3 is 16 residues. Germline V gives CDR1 SGHRS, CDR2 YFSETQ.

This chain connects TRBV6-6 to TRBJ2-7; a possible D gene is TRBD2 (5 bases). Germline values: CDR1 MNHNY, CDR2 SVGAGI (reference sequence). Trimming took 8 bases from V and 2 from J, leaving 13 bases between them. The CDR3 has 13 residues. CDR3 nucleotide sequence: TGTGCCAGCTCCGACCCCGGGACCTACGAGCAGTACTTC. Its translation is CASSDPGTYEQYF.

The CDR3 spells CASSYREDTQYF. As DNA, the CDR3 is TGTGCCAGCAGCTACAGGGAGGATACGCAGTATTTT. This chain connects TRBV7-9 to TRBJ2-3; D possibly corresponds to TRBD1 (6 bases). Germline V lookup: CDR1 SEHNR, CDR2 FQNEAQ (reference sequence). V lost 4 bases, J lost 6 bases, and 8 bases lay in between. The CDR3 totals 12 residues.

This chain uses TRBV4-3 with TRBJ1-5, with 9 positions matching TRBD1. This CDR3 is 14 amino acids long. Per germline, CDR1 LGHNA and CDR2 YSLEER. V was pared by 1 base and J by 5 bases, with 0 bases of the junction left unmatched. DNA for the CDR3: TGCGCCAGCAGCCAAGGACAGGGGGATCAGCCCCAGCATTTT. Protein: CASSQGQGDQPQHF.

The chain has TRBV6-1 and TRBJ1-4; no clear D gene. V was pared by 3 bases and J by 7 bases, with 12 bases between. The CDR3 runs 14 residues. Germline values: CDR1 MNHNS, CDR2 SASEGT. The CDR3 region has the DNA TGTGCCAGCAGTGATGGGGTAGAGGTTGAAAAACTGTTTTTT. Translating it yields CASSDGVEVEKLFF.

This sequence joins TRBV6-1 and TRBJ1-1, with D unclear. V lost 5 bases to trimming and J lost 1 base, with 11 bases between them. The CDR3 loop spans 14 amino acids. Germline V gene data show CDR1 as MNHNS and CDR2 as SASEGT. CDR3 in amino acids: CASSTSTQNTEAFF. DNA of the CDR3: TGTGCCAGCAGTACCTCGACCCAGAACACTGAAGCTTTCTTT.

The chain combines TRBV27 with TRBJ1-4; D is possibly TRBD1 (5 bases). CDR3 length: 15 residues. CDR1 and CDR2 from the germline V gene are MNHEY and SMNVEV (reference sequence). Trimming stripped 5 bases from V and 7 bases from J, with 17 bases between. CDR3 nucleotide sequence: TGTGCCAGCAGTCTCAGCGGGGCCTGGAGTGAAAAACTGTTTTTT. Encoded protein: CASSLSGAWSEKLFF.

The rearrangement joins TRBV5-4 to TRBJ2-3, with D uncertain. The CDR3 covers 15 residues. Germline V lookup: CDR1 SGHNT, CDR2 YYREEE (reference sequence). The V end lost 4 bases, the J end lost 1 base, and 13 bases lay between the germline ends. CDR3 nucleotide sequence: TGTGCCAGCAGCCCCGAGCTAGGTGGCACAGATACGCAGTATTTT. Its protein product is CASSPELGGTDTQYF.

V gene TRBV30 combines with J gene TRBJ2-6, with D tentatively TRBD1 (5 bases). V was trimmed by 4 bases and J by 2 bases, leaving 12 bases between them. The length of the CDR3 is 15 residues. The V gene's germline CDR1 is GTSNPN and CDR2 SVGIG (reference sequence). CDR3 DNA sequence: TGTGCCTGGATGAATAAAGGGGCTGGGGCCAACGTCCTGACTTTC. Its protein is CAWMNKGAGANVLTF.

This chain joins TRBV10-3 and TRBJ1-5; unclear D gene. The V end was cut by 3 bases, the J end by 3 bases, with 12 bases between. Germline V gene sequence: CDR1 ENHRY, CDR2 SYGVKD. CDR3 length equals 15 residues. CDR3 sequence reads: CAISEGVTPNQPQHF. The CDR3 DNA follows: TGTGCCATCAGTGAAGGAGTTACACCCAATCAGCCCCAGCATTTT.

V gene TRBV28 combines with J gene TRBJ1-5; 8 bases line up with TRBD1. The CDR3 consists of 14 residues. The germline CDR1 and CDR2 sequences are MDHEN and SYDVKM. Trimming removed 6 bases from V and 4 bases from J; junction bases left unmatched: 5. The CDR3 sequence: CASSAGQGNQPQHF. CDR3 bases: TGTGCCAGCAGCGCCGGACAGGGAAATCAGCCCCAGCATTTT.

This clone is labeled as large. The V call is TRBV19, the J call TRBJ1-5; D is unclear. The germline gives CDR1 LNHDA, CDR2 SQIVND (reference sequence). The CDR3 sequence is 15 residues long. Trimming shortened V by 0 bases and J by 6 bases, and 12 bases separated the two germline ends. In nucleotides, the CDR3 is TGTGCCAGTAGTATAGATCTATCATGGATTCAGCCCCAGCATTTT. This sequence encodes CASSIDLSWIQPQHF.

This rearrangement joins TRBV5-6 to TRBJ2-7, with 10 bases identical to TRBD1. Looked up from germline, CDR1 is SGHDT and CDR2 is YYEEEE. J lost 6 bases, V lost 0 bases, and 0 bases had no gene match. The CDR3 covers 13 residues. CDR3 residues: CASSLGTGGEQYF. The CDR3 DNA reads TGTGCCAGCAGCTTGGGGACAGGGGGCGAGCAGTACTTC.

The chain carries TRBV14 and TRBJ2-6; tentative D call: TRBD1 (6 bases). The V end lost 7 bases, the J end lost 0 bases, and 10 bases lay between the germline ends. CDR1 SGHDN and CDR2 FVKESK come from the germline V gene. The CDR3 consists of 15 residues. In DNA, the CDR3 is TGTGCCAGCAAGTCAGGGGTCTCTGGGGCCAACGTCCTGACTTTC. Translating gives CASKSGVSGANVLTF.

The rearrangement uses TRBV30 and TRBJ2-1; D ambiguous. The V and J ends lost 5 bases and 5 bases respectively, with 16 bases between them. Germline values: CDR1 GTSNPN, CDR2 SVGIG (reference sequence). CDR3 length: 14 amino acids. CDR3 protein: CAWGFDGQNNEQFF. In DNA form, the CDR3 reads TGTGCCTGGGGGTTCGACGGGCAAAACAATGAGCAGTTCTTC.

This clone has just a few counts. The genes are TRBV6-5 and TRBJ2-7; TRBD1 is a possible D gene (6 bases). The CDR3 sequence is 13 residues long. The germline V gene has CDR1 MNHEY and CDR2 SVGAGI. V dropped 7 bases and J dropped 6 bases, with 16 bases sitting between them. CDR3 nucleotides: TGTGCCAGCACCTCCAGGGGTCGCGGCGAGCAGTACTTC. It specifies CASTSRGRGEQYF.

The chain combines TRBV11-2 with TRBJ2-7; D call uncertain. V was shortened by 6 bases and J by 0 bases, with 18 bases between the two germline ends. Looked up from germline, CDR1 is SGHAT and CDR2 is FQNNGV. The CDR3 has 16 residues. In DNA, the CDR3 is TGTGCCAGCAGGCCAGTCGGTGGCAGTTCCTCCTACGAGCAGTACTTC. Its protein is CASRPVGGSSSYEQYF.

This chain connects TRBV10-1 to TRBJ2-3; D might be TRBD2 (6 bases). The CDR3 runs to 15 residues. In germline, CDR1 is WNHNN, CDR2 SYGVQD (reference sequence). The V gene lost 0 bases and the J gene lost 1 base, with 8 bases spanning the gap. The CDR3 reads CASSESGGGTDTQYF. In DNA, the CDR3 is TGCGCCAGCAGTGAGTCAGGCGGGGGCACAGATACGCAGTATTTT.

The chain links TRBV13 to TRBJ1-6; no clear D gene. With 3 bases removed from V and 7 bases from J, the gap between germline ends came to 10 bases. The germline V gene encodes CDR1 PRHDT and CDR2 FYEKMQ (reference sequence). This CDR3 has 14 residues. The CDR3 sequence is CASSFLQVNSPLHF. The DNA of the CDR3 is TGTGCCAGCAGCTTCCTCCAGGTGAATTCACCCCTCCACTTT.

CDR3 nucleotides: TGTGCCACCGCAGCCAGAGTTAGGCAGCCCCAGCATTTT. Protein: CATAARVRQPQHF. The V and J genes are TRBV28 and TRBJ1-5; D is ambiguous. The germline gives CDR1 MDHEN, CDR2 SYDVKM. Trimming removed 10 bases from V and 7 bases from J, with 17 bases in between. The CDR3 is 13 amino acids.